The 9 T cell receptor beta chains listed next were all sequenced from one sample in a study of blood T cell repertoires in COVID-19. The assay was immunoSEQ multiplex PCR, and TCRdb's table has in-frame clones only and misses some. Among 210,000 or so clones listed, under 90% were seen once. Sequencing input: PBMCs or T cells enriched from blood (not recorded which). The origin of the receptors is a man aged 55 to 70 who had recovered from COVID-19.

A single count supports this clone. This chain links TRBV27 with TRBJ2-1; 15 bases align to TRBD2. V was clipped by 3 bases and J by 8 bases; unmatched bases: 5. The CDR3 runs 16 residues. Germline V gene lookup returns CDR1 MNHEY and CDR2 SMNVEV (reference sequence). The CDR3 DNA reads TGTGCCAGCAGTTTCCGCGGGACTAGCGGGGGGCATGAGCAGTTCTTC. Residues: CASSFRGTSGGHEQFF.

The chain employs TRBV10-3 and TRBJ1-3, with D uncertain. V lost 0 bases and J lost 2, with 11 bases in between. The germline gives CDR1 ENHRY, CDR2 SYGVKD. The CDR3 has 16 amino acids. CDR3 residues: CAISESPRGTGNTIYF. CDR3 nucleotide sequence: TGTGCCATCAGTGAGTCCCCCCGGGGTACTGGAAACACCATATATTTT.

This clone has just a few counts. In nucleotides, the CDR3 is TGTGCCAGCAGTATCCGGGACAGGGAAGAGCAGTACTTC. Protein: CASSIRDREEQYF. The chain is built from TRBV27 and TRBJ2-7; 9 bases line up with TRBD1. The V segment lost 5 bases and the J segment 7 bases; nucleotides outside the gene matches: 6. Germline CDR1 MNHEY, CDR2 SMNVEV (reference sequence). The CDR3 has 13 residues.

This clone has just a few counts. The chain uses TRBV6-5 and TRBJ2-7, with D possibly TRBD1 on 6 matching bases. The CDR3 covers 16 residues. Germline V gene lookup returns CDR1 MNHEY and CDR2 SVGAGI. Trimming stripped 2 bases from V and 5 bases from J, with 19 bases between. The CDR3 spells CASSYGGQGKMDEQYF. For the CDR3, the DNA is TGTGCCAGCAGTTACGGTGGGCAGGGGAAGATGGACGAGCAGTACTTC.

The gene calls are TRBV14 and TRBJ1-1; TRBD1 matches at 7 bases. This CDR3 has 15 residues. Looked up from germline, CDR1 is SGHDN and CDR2 is FVKESK. J lost 2 bases, V lost 2 bases, and 5 bases had no gene match. CDR3 residues: CASSQFGTANTEAFF. For the CDR3, the DNA is TGTGCCAGCAGCCAATTCGGGACAGCCAACACTGAAGCTTTCTTT. The variable domain in full, with the rest retrieved from reference TRBV14 and TRBJ1-1, is EAGVTQFPSHSVIEKGQTVTLRCDPISGHDNLYWYRRVMGKEIKFLLHFVKESKQDESGMPNNRFLAERTGGTYSTLKVQPAELEDSGVYFCASSQFGTANTEAFFGQGTRLTVV.

V gene TRBV9 combines with J gene TRBJ1-1, with D uncertain. Looked up from germline, CDR1 is SGDLS and CDR2 is YYNGEE. The CDR3 sequence is 15 residues long. With 0 bases removed from V and 6 bases from J, the gap between germline ends came to 15 bases. CDR3 bases: TGTGCCAGCAGCGTAGATTCGAGCCGGGTCCCTGAAGCTTTCTTT. Protein sequence: CASSVDSSRVPEAFF.

The chain combines TRBV18 with TRBJ1-4; D uncertain. CDR3 size: 16 residues. Germline-derived CDR1 and CDR2 are KGHSH and LQKENI. The V end was cut by 4 bases, the J end by 0 bases, with 12 bases between. The CDR3 is CASSRDIPATNEKLFF. DNA for the CDR3: TGTGCCAGCTCACGCGACATACCTGCAACTAATGAAAAACTGTTTTTT.

The chain uses TRBV3-1 (or the pseudogene TRBV3-2) and TRBJ1-4; 10 nucleotides line up with TRBD1. This CDR3 has 16 residues. Germline V gene sequence: CDR1 LGHDT, CDR2 YNNKEL (reference sequence). V shed 1 base and J 6 bases; nucleotides not matched to a gene: 5. CDR3 sequence reads: CASSQGGTGEYEKLFF. The CDR3 nucleotides read TGTGCCAGCAGCCAAGGGGGGACAGGGGAGTATGAAAAACTGTTTTTT.

The chain links TRBV11-1 to TRBJ2-6; no reliable D call. Deletions cut 2 bases from V and 0 bases from J, with 5 bases between. Germline CDR1 reads SGHAT; CDR2 reads FQDESV (reference sequence). CDR3 length: 15 amino acids. The CDR3 region is CASSLKHSGANVLTF. The CDR3, as DNA: TGTGCCAGCAGCTTAAAACACTCTGGGGCCAACGTCCTGACTTTC.